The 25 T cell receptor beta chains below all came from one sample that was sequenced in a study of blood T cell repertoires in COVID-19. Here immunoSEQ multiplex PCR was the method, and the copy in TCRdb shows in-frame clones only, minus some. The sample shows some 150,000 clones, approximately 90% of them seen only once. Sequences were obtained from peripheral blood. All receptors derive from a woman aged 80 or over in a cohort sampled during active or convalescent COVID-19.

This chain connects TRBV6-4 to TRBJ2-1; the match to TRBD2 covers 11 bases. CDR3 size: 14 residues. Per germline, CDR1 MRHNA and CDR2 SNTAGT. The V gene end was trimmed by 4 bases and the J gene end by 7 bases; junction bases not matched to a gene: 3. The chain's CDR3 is CASSVAGGSNEQFF. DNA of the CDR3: TGTGCCAGCAGTGTAGCGGGAGGGTCGAATGAGCAGTTCTTC.

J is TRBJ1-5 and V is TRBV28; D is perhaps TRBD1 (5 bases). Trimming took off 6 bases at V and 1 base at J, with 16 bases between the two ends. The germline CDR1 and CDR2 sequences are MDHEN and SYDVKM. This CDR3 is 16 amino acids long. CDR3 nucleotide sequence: TGTGCCAGCAGCCCTATGGGGGGGATAAGCAATCAGCCCCAGCATTTT. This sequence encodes CASSPMGGISNQPQHF.

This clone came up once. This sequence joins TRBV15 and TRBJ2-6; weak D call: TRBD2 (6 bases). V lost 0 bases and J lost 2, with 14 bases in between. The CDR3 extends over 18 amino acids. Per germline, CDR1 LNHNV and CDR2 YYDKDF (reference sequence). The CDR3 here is CATSREMGGGTGANVLTF. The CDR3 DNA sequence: TGTGCCACCAGCAGAGAGATGGGTGGAGGGACTGGGGCCAACGTCCTGACTTTC.

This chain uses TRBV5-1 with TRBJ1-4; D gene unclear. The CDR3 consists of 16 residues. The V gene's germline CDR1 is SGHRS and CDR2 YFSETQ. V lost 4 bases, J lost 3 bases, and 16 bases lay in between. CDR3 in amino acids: CASSLTTRRPNEKLFF. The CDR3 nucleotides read TGCGCCAGCAGCCTCACCACTAGGCGACCTAATGAAAAACTGTTTTTT.

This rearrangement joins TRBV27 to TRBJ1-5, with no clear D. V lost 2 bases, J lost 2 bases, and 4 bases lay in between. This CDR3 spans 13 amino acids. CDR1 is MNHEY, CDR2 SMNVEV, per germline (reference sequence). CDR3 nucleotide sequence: TGTGCCAGCAGTTTAAGAGGCAATCAGCCCCAGCATTTT. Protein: CASSLRGNQPQHF.

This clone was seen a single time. CDR3 DNA sequence: TGTGCCAGCAGCGTAGAGTTCGGGAGGGCCGCCGATGAGCAGTTCTTC. This translates into CASSVEFGRAADEQFF. V gene TRBV9 combines with J gene TRBJ2-1; TRBD2 agrees at 8 bases. The J segment lost 8 bases and the V segment lost 0 bases, leaving 10 bases of the junction unmatched. This CDR3 has 16 amino acids. CDR1 SGDLS and CDR2 YYNGEE come from the germline V gene. The full variable domain, in which reference TRBV9 and TRBJ2-1 provide the parts outside the CDR3, is DSGVTQTPKHLITATGQRVTLRCSPRSGDLSVYWYQQSLDQGLQFLIQYYNGEERAKGNILERFSAQQFPDLHSELNLSSLELGDSALYFCASSVEFGRAADEQFFGPGTRLTVL.

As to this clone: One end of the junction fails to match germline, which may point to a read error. The CDR3 nucleotides read TGTGCCAGCAGCTGGGGGGGCGAGCTCATCTTT. As protein: CASSWGGELIF. The chain links TRBV5-6 to TRBJ1-4, with D perhaps matching TRBD1 (6 bases). In germline, CDR1 is SGHDT, CDR2 YYEEEE. The CDR3 covers 11 residues.

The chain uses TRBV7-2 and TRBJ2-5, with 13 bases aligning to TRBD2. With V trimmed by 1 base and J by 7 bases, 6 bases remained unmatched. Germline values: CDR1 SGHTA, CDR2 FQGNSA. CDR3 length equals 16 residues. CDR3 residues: CASSLGTSGGAGTQYF. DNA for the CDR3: TGTGCCAGCAGCTTAGGAACTAGCGGGGGGGCAGGGACCCAGTACTTC.

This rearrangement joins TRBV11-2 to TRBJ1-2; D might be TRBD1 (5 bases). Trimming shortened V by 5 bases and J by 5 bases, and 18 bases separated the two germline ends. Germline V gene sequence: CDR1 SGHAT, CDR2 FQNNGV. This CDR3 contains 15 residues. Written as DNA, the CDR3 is TGTGCCAGCAGCCCCCCGACAGCGGGTCTATATGGCTACACCTTC. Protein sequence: CASSPPTAGLYGYTF. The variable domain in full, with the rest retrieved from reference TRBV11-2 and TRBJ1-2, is EAGVAQSPRYKIIEKRQSVAFWCNPISGHATLYWYQQILGQGPKLLIQFQNNGVVDDSQLPKDRFSAERLKGVDSTLKIQPAKLEDSAVYLCASSPPTAGLYGYTFGSGTRLTVV.

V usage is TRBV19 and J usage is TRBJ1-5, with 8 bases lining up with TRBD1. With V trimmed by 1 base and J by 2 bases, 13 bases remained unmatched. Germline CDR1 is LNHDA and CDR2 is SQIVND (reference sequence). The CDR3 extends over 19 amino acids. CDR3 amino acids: CASSIGEGRGHGGNQPQHF. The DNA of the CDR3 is TGTGCCAGTAGTATAGGAGAGGGCAGGGGGCACGGGGGCAATCAGCCCCAGCATTTT.

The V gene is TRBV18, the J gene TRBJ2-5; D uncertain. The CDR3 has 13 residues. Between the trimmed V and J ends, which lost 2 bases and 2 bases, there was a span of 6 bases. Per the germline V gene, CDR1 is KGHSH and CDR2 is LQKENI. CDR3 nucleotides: TGTGCCAGCTCACCAGTAGAGCAAGAGACCCAGTACTTC. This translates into CASSPVEQETQYF.

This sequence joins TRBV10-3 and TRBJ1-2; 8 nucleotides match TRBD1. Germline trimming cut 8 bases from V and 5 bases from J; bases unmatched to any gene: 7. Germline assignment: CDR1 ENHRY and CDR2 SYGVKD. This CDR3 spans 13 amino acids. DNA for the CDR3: TGTGCCATCGGGACAAACAGGGGGTATGGCTACACCTTC. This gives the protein CAIGTNRGYGYTF.

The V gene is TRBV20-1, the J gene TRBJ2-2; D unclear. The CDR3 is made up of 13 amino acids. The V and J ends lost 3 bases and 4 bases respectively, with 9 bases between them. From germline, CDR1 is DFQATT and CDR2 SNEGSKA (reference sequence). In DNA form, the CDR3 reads TGCAGTGCTAGTCGAGGCACCACCGGGGAGCTGTTTTTT. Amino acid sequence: CSASRGTTGELFF.

The CDR3 loop is CASTGGSNQPQHF. CDR3 in DNA: TGTGCCAGCACAGGGGGAAGCAATCAGCCCCAGCATTTT. The rearrangement uses TRBV2 and TRBJ1-5; 7 nucleotides align to TRBD1. Germline V gives CDR1 SNHLY, CDR2 FYNNEI. There are 13 residues in the CDR3. V shed 7 bases and J 1 base; nucleotides not matched to a gene: 1.

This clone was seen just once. The CDR3, as DNA: TGTGCCAGCTCACTACGAACCCACCAGGGCATCATATATTTT. Protein sequence: CASSLRTHQGIIYF. The J gene is TRBJ1-3, the V gene TRBV18; D might be TRBD1 (5 bases). Germline V gives CDR1 KGHSH, CDR2 LQKENI. V shed 4 bases and J shed 12 bases, with 19 bases lying between them. The CDR3 runs to 14 residues.

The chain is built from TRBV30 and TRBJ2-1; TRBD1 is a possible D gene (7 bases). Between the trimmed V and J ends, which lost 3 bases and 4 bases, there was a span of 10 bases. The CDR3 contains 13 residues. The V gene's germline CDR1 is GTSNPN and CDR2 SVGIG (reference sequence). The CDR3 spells CAWRAGQYNEQFF. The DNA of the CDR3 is TGTGCCTGGAGGGCGGGACAGTACAATGAGCAGTTCTTC. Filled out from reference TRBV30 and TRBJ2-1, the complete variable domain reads SQTIHQWPATLVQPVGSPLSLECTVEGTSNPNLYWYRQAAGRGLQLLFYSVGIGQISSEVPQNLSASRPQDRQFILSSKKLLLSDSGFYLCAWRAGQYNEQFFGPGTRLTVL.

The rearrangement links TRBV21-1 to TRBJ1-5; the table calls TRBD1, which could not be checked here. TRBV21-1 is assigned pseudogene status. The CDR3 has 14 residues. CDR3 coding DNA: TGTGCCAGCAGCAAATCGAGACAGATTCAGCCCCAGCATTTT. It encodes CASSKSRQIQPQHF.

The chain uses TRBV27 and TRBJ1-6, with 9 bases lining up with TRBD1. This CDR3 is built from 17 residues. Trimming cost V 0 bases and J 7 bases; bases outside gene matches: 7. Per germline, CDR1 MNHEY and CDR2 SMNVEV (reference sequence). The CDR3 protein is CASSLSRQGTGNSPLHF. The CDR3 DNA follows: TGTGCCAGCAGTTTATCCCGACAGGGGACAGGGAATTCACCCCTCCACTTT.

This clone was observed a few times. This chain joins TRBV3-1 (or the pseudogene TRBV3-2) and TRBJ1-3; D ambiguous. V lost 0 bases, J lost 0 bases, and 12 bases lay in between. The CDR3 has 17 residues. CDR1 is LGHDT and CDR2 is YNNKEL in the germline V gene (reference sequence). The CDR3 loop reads CASSQDLLESSGNTIYF. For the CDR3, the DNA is TGTGCCAGCAGCCAAGATCTGCTGGAGAGCTCTGGAAACACCATATATTTT.

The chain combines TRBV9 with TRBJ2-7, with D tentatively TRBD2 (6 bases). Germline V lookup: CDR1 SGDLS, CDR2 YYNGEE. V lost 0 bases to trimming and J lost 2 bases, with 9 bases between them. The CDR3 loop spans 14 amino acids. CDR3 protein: CASSVGERAYEQYF. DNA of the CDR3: TGTGCCAGCAGCGTAGGGGAGCGGGCCTACGAGCAGTACTTC.

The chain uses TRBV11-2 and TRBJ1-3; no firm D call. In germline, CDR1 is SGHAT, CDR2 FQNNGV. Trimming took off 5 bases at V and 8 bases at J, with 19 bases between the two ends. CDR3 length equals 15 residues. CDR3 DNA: TGTGCCAGCAGCCAAGGTCTAAGTACAGCGGACACCATATATTTT. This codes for CASSQGLSTADTIYF.

The CDR3 loop reads CASSLTGSRANYGYTF. The CDR3 region has the DNA TGCGCCAGCAGCTTAACAGGGTCGAGGGCTAACTATGGCTACACCTTC. The chain couples TRBV5-1 to TRBJ1-2, with a weak D call TRBD1 (6 bases). The CDR3 spans 16 residues. Germline V gene sequence: CDR1 SGHRS, CDR2 YFSETQ. Trimming removed 2 bases from V and 0 bases from J, with 14 bases in between.

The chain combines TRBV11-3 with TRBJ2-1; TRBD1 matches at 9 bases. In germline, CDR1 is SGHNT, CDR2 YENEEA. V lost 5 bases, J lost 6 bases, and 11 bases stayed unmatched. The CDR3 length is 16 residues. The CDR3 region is CASSPPGQGRRNEQFF. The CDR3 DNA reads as TGTGCCAGCAGCCCACCGGGACAGGGCCGTCGCAATGAGCAGTTCTTC.

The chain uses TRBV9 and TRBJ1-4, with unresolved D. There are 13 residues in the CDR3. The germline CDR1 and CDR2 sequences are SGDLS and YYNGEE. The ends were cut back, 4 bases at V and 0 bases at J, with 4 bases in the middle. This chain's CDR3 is CASSSATNEKLFF. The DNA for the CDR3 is TGTGCCAGCAGCTCAGCAACTAATGAAAAACTGTTTTTT.

In DNA, the CDR3 is TGTGCCAGCAGTTACTCGAACTGGTACGAGCAGTACTTC. Its translation: CASSYSNWYEQYF. The chain combines TRBV6-2 or TRBV6-3 with TRBJ2-7; no reliable D call. V shed 0 bases and J shed 4 bases, with 7 bases lying between them. Germline CDR1 is MNHEY and CDR2 is SVGEGT. This CDR3 contains 13 residues.